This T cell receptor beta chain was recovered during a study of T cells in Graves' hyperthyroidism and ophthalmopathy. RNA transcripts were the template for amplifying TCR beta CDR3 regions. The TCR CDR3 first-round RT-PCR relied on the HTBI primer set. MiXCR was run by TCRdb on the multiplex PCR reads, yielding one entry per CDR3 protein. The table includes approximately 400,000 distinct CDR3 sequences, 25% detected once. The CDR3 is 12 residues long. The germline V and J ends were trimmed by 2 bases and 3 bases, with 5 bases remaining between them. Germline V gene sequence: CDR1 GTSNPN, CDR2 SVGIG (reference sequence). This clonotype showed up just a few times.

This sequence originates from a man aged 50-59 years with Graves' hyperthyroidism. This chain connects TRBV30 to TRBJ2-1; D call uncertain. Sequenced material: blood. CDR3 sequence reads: CAWSYNYNEQFF. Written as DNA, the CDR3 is TGTGCCTGGAGTTACAACTACAATGAGCAGTTCTTC. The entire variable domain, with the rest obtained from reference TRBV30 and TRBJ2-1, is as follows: SQTIHQWPATLVQPVGSPLSLECTVEGTSNPNLYWYRQAAGRGLQLLFYSVGIGQISSEVPQNLSASRPQDRQFILSSKKLLLSDSGFYLCAWSYNYNEQFFGPGTRLTVL.